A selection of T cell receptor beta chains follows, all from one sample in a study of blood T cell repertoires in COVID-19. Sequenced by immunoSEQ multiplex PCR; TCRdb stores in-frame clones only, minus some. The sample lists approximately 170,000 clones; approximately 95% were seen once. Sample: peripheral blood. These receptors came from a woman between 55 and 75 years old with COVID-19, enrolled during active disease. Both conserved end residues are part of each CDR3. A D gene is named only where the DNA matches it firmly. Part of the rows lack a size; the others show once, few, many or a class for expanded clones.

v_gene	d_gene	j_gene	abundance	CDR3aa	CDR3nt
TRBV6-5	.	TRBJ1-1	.	CASSYRGLTEAFF	TGTGCCAGCAGTTACAGGGGGTTAACTGAAGCTTTCTTT
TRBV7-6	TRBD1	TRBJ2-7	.	CASSLGSGQGSYEQYF	TGTGCCAGCAGCTTAGGTTCCGGACAGGGGTCCTACGAGCAGTACTTC
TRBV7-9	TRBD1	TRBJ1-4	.	CASSPGWAGGTNEKLFF	TGTGCCAGCAGCCCAGGCTGGGCAGGGGGAACTAATGAAAAACTGTTTTTT
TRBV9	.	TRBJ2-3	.	CASSVAPGRGDTQYF	TGTGCCAGCAGCGTAGCGCCCGGGCGGGGAGATACGCAGTATTTT
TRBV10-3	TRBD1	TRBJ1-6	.	CAISAGTGNSPLHF	TGTGCCATCAGTGCCGGGACAGGGAATTCACCCCTCCACTTT
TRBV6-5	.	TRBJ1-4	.	CASRAGINEKLFF	TGTGCCAGCAGGGCAGGAATTAATGAAAAACTGTTTTTT
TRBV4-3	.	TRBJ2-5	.	CASSQEIAGQETQYF	TGCGCCAGCAGCCAAGAAATTGCAGGCCAAGAGACCCAGTACTTC
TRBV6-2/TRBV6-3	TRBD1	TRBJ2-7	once	CASSRPGQVEQYF	TGTGCCAGCAGTCGGCCGGGACAGGTCGAGCAGTACTTC
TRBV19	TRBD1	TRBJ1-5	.	CASSIDRGTGDQPQHF	TGTGCCAGTAGTATAGATCGGGGGACAGGGGATCAGCCCCAGCATTTT
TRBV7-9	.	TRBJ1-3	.	CASSLALQGGTGNTIYF	TGTGCCAGCAGCTTAGCGCTTCAAGGGGGAACTGGAAACACCATATATTTT
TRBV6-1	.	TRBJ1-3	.	CASSVSHPRGSSGNTIYF	TGTGCCAGCAGTGTCTCCCACCCGAGGGGGTCCTCTGGAAACACCATATATTTT
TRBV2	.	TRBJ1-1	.	CASSASTGWGTEAFF	TGTGCCAGCAGTGCATCCACAGGGTGGGGCACTGAAGCTTTCTTT
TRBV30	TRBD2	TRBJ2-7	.	CAWTLRGVSYEQYF	TGTGCCTGGACCCTGCGGGGGGTCTCCTACGAGCAGTACTTC
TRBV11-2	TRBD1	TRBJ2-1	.	CASSRLITGDNEQFF	TGTGCCAGCAGCCGGCTAATTACAGGGGACAATGAGCAGTTCTTC
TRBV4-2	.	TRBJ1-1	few	CASSQGNRMNTEAFF	TGTGCCAGCAGCCAAGGCAACAGGATGAACACTGAAGCTTTCTTT
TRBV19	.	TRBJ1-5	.	CASSQEGRQPQHF	TGTGCCAGTAGTCAGGAGGGTAGACAGCCCCAGCATTTT
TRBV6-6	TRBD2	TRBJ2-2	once	CASSPGGRGADGELFF	TGTGCCAGCAGCCCCGGAGGGCGGGGGGCCGACGGGGAGCTGTTTTTT
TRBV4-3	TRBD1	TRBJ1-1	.	CASSQGQGVRGTEAFF	TGCGCCAGCAGCCAAGGACAGGGAGTTCGTGGCACTGAAGCTTTCTTT
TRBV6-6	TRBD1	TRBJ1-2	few	CASRQDRARDYGYTF	TGTGCCAGCAGACAGGACAGGGCAAGGGACTATGGCTACACCTTC
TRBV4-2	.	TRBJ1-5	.	CASSQGGGRNQPQHF	TGTGCCAGCAGCCAAGGTGGAGGGCGGAATCAGCCCCAGCATTTT
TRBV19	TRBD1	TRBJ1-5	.	CASSITGTGGYQPQHF	TGTGCCAGTAGTATAACTGGGACAGGGGGCTATCAGCCCCAGCATTTT
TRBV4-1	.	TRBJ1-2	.	CASSQENLGGYTF	TGCGCCAGCAGCCAAGAAAATCTTGGCGGCTACACCTTC
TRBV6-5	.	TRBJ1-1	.	CASSYQTGHPNTEAFF	TGTGCCAGCAGTTACCAAACGGGACATCCAAACACTGAAGCTTTCTTT
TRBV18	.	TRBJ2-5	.	CASSPFPGGETQYF	TGTGCCAGCTCACCTTTTCCGGGGGGCGAGACCCAGTACTTC
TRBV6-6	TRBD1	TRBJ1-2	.	CASRPGQGAQGYTF	TGTGCCAGCAGACCGGGACAGGGGGCTCAGGGCTACACCTTC
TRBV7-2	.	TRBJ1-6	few	CASSLRGAEKSPLHF	TGTGCCAGCAGCTTACGGGGGGCCGAGAAATCACCCCTCCACTTT
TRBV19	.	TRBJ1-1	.	CASSTGYTEAFF	TGTGCCAGTAGTACAGGGTACACTGAAGCTTTCTTT
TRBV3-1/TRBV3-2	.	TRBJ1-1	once	CASSRGRAAFF	TGTGCCAGCAGCCGCGGGAGGGCAGCTTTCTTT
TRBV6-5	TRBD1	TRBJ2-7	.	CASSPRDRMYEQYF	TGTGCCAGCAGTCCCCGGGACAGGATGTACGAGCAGTACTTC
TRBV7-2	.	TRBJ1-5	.	CASSSRGDNQPQHF	TGTGCCAGCAGCTCCAGGGGTGACAATCAGCCCCAGCATTTT